This T cell receptor beta chain was captured by sequencing in a study of breast tumors, draining lymph nodes, adjacent tissues. Of note for this clonotype: One junction end disagrees with the germline gene, perhaps due to a read error.

Samples came from axillary lymph nodes draining the breast cancer. Germline V lookup: CDR1 SEHNR, CDR2 FQNEAQ (reference sequence). The CDR3 covers 15 residues. One entry per CDR3 protein results from TCRdb running MiXCR on the multiplex PCR reads. The profile shows around 190,000 distinct CDR3 sequences, roughly 30% of them singletons. The source of this sequence is a female donor with breast cancer. Some clones in this sample may be carry-over from other donors' samples. The genes are TRBV7-9 and TRBJ1-2; D might be TRBD1 (6 bases). Material for sequencing was axillary lymph node tissue. The CDR3 protein is CASSLGRGRGYGYPF. The DNA for the CDR3 is TGTGCCAGCAGCTTAGGCCGGGGGCGCGGCTATGGCTACCCCTTC.